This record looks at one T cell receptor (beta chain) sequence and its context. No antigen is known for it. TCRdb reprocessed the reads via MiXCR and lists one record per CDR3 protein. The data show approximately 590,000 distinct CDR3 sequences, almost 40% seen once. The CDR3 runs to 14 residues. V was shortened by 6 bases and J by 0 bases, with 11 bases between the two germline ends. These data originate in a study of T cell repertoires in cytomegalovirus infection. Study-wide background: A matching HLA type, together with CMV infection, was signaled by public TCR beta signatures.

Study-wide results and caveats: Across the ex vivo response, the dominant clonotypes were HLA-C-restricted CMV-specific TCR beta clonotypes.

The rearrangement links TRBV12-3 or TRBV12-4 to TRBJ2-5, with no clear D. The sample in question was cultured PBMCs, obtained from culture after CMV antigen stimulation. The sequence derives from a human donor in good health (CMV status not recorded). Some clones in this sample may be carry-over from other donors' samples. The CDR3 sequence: CASRNQAYQETQYF. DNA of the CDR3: TGTGCCAGCAGGAACCAGGCGTACCAAGAGACCCAGTACTTC.